These 4 T cell receptor beta chains were all obtained from the same sample, sequenced in a study of T cell repertoires in aging, cancer and after chemotherapy (dated by TCRdb to between 2019 and 2020). Instead of sorted cells or RNA, genomic DNA extracted from peripheral blood served as the source for amplifying TCR beta rearrangements. The sequencer listed for this sample is Illumina MiSeq. Rearranged TRB sequences spanning V, D and J segments were amplified by multiplex touch-down PCR using a mixed TRB-A/B primer pool. TCRdb handled the public reads itself, with Q25 trimming in fastp and clone calling in MiXCR, and kept productive beta chains. Each CDR3 protein gets just one entry, which takes the most common genes and DNA from the rows behind it. Within this sample are several thousand distinct CDR3 sequences, with 54% of them counted one time only. The ten largest clones capture roughly 3.8% of the sample.

The sample comprised blood. These TCRs come from a human donor with a solid tumor.

The CDR3 DNA is TGTGCCAGCAGCTTAGAGACCTACTCCTACAATGAGCAGTTCTTC. As protein: CASSLETYSYNEQFF. The V call is TRBV11-2, the J call TRBJ2-1; D uncertain. This CDR3 region has 15 residues. Germline CDR1 SGHAT, CDR2 FQNNGV. Between the trimmed V and J ends, which lost 0 bases and 0 bases, there was a span of 6 bases.

This clonotype was seen a few times. J is TRBJ1-1 and V is TRBV11-2; 7 nucleotides line up with TRBD1. Germline V lookup: CDR1 SGHAT, CDR2 FQNNGV. The CDR3 runs 14 residues. V lost 10 bases to trimming and J lost 6 bases; unmatched junction nucleotides: 14. CDR3 sequence reads: CATIGTEFFSEAFF. CDR3 nucleotides: TGTGCCACCATTGGGACAGAATTCTTCTCTGAAGCTTTCTTT.

The rearrangement joins TRBV6-2 or TRBV6-3 to TRBJ2-2; D may be TRBD1 (6 bases). Germline V CDR1 and CDR2: MNHEY, SVGEGT. Trimming took 6 bases from V and 6 from J, leaving 17 bases between them. The CDR3 is 15 residues long. CDR3 DNA sequence: TGTGCCAGCAGAACGGGACACAATATCCCCGGGGAGCTGTTTTTT. Translated, it gives CASRTGHNIPGELFF.

There are a few counts of this clonotype. The chain combines TRBV5-5 with TRBJ2-7; no clear D. V was clipped by 0 bases and J by 0 bases, with 7 bases between them. The germline V gene has CDR1 SGHKS and CDR2 YYEKEE (reference sequence). CDR3 size: 14 residues. The CDR3 spells CASSLDGSSYEQYF. For the CDR3, the DNA is TGTGCCAGCAGCTTGGACGGAAGCTCCTACGAGCAGTACTTC.